This entry is about one T cell receptor beta chain. This sample was taken from a study of T cells in Graves' hyperthyroidism and ophthalmopathy. TCR beta CDR3 region amplification was performed from RNA transcripts. The primer set for the first-round RT-PCR of the TCR CDR3 was HTBI. MiXCR, run by TCRdb on the multiplex PCR reads, gives a single entry per CDR3 protein. The sample yields some 580,000 distinct CDR3 sequences, about a sixth seen once. The germline V gene has CDR1 MGHDK and CDR2 SYGVNS. V gave up 4 bases and J gave up 0 bases; unmatched junction bases: 7. This CDR3 is built from 18 residues. The diagnoses drew upon clinical symptoms, serum thyroxine and TRAb, thyroid ultrasound and orbital computed tomography.

The receptor's source is a middle-aged woman with Graves' ophthalmopathy. The chain has TRBV25-1 and TRBJ1-4; TRBD1 agrees at 11 bases. The specimen was blood. CDR3 DNA: TGTGCCAGCAGTGGTAGGACAGGGGGCATCGCAACTAATGAAAAACTGTTTTTT. Its protein is CASSGRTGGIATNEKLFF.